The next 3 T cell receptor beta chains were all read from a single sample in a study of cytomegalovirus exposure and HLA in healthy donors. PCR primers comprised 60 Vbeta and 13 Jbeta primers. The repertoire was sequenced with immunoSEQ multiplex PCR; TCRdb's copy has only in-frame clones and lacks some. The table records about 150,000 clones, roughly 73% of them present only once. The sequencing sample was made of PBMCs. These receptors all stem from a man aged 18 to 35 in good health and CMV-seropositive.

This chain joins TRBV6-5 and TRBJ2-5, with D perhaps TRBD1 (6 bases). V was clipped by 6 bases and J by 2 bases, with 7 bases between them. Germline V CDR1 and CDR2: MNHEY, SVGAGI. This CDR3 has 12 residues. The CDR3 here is CASRQGQETQYF. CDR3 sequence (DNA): TGTGCCAGCAGGCAGGGGCAAGAGACCCAGTACTTC.

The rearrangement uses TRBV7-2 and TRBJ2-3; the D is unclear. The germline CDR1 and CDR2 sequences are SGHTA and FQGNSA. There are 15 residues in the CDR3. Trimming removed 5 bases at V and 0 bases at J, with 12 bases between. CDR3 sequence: CASSPTPESTDTQYF. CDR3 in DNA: TGTGCCAGCAGCCCCACCCCGGAGAGCACAGATACGCAGTATTTT.

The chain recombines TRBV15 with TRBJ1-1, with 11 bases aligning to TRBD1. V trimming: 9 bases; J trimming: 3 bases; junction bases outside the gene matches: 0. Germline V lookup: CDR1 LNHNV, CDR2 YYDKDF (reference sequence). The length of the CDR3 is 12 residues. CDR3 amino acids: CATGQGDTEAFF. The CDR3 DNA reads TGTGCCACGGGACAGGGGGACACTGAAGCTTTCTTT.